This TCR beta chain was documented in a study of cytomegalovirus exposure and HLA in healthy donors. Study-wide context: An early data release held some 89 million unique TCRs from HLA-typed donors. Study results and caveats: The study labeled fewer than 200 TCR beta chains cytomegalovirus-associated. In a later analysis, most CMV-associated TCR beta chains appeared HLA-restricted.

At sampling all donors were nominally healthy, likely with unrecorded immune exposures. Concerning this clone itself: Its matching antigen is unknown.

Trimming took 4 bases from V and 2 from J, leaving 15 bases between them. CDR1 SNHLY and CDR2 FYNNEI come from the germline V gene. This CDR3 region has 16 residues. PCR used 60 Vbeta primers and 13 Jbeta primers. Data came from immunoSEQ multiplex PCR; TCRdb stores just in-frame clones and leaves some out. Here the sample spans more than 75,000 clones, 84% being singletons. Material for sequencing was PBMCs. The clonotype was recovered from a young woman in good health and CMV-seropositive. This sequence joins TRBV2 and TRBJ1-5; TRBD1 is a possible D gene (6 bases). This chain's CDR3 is CASSGDPGARNQPQHF. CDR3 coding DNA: TGTGCCAGCAGTGGCGACCCAGGGGCTCGCAATCAGCCCCAGCATTTT.